This is a list of T cell receptor beta chains from one sample in a study of identical twins. TCRdb independently ran MiXCR on the 5' RACE reads; one entry per CDR3 protein. Among about 890,000 distinct CDR3 sequences listed, around 12% were seen once. The sample was also linked to a second study, of yellow fever vaccine responses in identical twins.

The sample consisted of PBMCs. The source of these receptors is a woman aged 18-29 years in good health. Both conserved end residues are part of each CDR3. The D gene is left open where the match is weak. For some rows the clone size is stated as once, few or many, or as a class when expanded; others skip it.

cdr3_aa cdr3_nt j_call clone_size d_call v_call
CASSNIQRYGYTF TGTGCCAGCAGCAACATACAGCGCTATGGCTACACCTTC TRBJ1-2 . . TRBV5-6
CASSFPGTKDTQYF TGTGCCAGCAGCTTCCCCGGGACGAAGGATACGCAGTATTTT TRBJ2-3 . . TRBV7-9
CASSGTGTDKRNEQYF TGTGCCAGCAGCGGGACCGGAACTGATAAGAGGAACGAGCAGTACTTC TRBJ2-7 . . TRBV7-7
CASSSETSVLGNEQFF TGCGCCAGCAGCTCCGAGACTAGCGTTCTTGGCAATGAGCAGTTCTTC TRBJ2-1 . TRBD2 TRBV5-1
CASRVGYTF TGTGCCAGCAGGGTTGGCTACACCTTC TRBJ1-2 . . TRBV12-3/TRBV12-4
CASSQEQLGAIHWEAFF TGCGCCAGCAGCCAAGAGCAGCTGGGGGCAATACACTGGGAAGCTTTCTTT TRBJ1-1 few . TRBV4-1
CASSLPGTSGRPGQFF TGTGCCAGCAGTTTACCGGGGACTAGCGGGAGACCGGGGCAGTTCTTC TRBJ2-1 few TRBD2 TRBV12-3/TRBV12-4
CASSQAWGNEQFF TGTGCCAGCAGCCAAGCTTGGGGCAATGAGCAGTTCTTC TRBJ2-1 many . TRBV3-1
CASSPFASQPQHF TGTGCCAGCAGCCCATTTGCTTCCCAGCCCCAGCATTTT TRBJ1-5 . . TRBV7-2
CSVGDSAKNIQYF TGCAGCGTCGGGGACTCGGCCAAAAACATTCAGTACTTC TRBJ2-4 few . TRBV20-1
CASSLVPQRNEQFF TGCGCCAGCAGCTTGGTTCCCCAGAGGAATGAGCAGTTCTTC TRBJ2-1 . . TRBV5-1
CASSLEVPGQDTGNTIYF TGTGCCAGCAGCTTGGAAGTCCCGGGACAGGATACCGGAAACACCATATATTTT TRBJ1-3 few TRBD1 TRBV5-5
CASSVVAGGTTDTQYF TGTGCCAGCAGCGTAGTAGCGGGGGGCACCACAGATACGCAGTATTTT TRBJ2-3 . TRBD2 TRBV9
CASSRVWDTQYF TGTGCCAGCAGCCGCGTATGGGATACGCAGTATTTT TRBJ2-3 few . TRBV5-5
CASSQSPGGETQYF TGTGCCAGCAGCCAGTCCCCGGGAGGCGAGACCCAGTACTTC TRBJ2-5 . TRBD2 TRBV3-1
CASGGQGYYNEQFF TGTGCTAGTGGTGGACAGGGATATTACAATGAGCAGTTCTTC TRBJ2-1 many TRBD1 TRBV12-5
CASSLRGRERMDTQYF TGCGCCAGCAGCTTGAGGGGGAGGGAACGGATGGATACGCAGTATTTT TRBJ2-3 . . TRBV5-1
CASSLGASTAGELFF TGCGCCAGCAGCTTAGGAGCTAGCACGGCCGGGGAGCTGTTTTTT TRBJ2-2 few . TRBV5-1
CASSQKADWETQYF TGTGCCAGCAGCCAAAAGGCTGATTGGGAGACCCAGTACTTC TRBJ2-5 . . TRBV4-2
CASSLAESTDTQYF TGTGCCAGCAGCTTAGCAGAGAGCACAGATACGCAGTATTTT TRBJ2-3 many . TRBV7-6
CAISDGWGPDTQYF TGTGCCATCAGTGACGGATGGGGACCAGATACGCAGTATTTT TRBJ2-3 many . TRBV10-3
CASSPRGSNSGANVLTF TGTGCCAGCTCACCACGGGGCAGCAACTCTGGGGCCAACGTCCTGACTTTC TRBJ2-6 . . TRBV18
CASSSRSNSYNEQFF TGTGCCAGCAGTTCCCGCAGTAACTCCTACAATGAGCAGTTCTTC TRBJ2-1 . . TRBV12-3/TRBV12-4
CASSPQGQGNTGELFF TGTGCCAGCAGCCCACAGGGCCAGGGAAACACCGGGGAGCTGTTTTTT TRBJ2-2 few . TRBV16
CSARDQRRFTGELFF TGCAGTGCTAGAGATCAAAGACGGTTCACCGGGGAGCTGTTTTTT TRBJ2-2 . . TRBV20-1
CASSVAGGPLETQYF TGTGCCAGCAGCGTAGCGGGAGGGCCATTGGAGACCCAGTACTTC TRBJ2-5 . TRBD2 TRBV12-3/TRBV12-4
CSAGGTGRTQYF TGCAGTGCTGGAGGGACAGGGCGGACCCAGTACTTC TRBJ2-5 . TRBD1 TRBV20-1
CASSQWDGITDTQYF TGTGCCAGCAGCCAGTGGGACGGTATCACAGATACGCAGTATTTT TRBJ2-3 few . TRBV3-1
CASSDSSGSIRTEQYF TGTGCCAGCAGTGACTCTAGCGGCTCAATCCGGACCGAGCAGTACTTC TRBJ2-7 few TRBD2 TRBV12-3/TRBV12-4
CASSLGDEQFF TGCGCCAGCAGCTTAGGGGATGAGCAGTTCTTC TRBJ2-1 many . TRBV12-3/TRBV12-4
CASSSENTEAFF TGTGCCAGCTCTTCTGAGAACACTGAAGCTTTCTTT TRBJ1-1 few . TRBV7-6
CASSFSGGAWDTQYF TGTGCCAGCAGCTTTTCCGGGGGGGCCTGGGATACGCAGTATTTT TRBJ2-3 . TRBD2 TRBV13
CASSHPREGNEAFF TGTGCCAGCAGCCACCCTCGGGAAGGGAATGAAGCTTTCTTT TRBJ1-1 many . TRBV5-6
CASSLAPWEQYF TGTGCCAGCAGCTTGGCACCCTGGGAGCAGTACTTC TRBJ2-7 . . TRBV5-5
CASSQVGSTEAFF TGTGCCAGCAGCCAAGTGGGCAGCACTGAAGCTTTCTTT TRBJ1-1 many . TRBV3-1
CASSQAGGLSDTQYF TGTGCCAGCAGCCAAGCGGGGGGGCTCTCAGATACGCAGTATTTT TRBJ2-3 many TRBD2 TRBV3-1
CASSPVPGTSSYNSPLHF TGCGCCAGCAGCCCTGTGCCCGGGACCAGCTCCTATAATTCACCCCTCCACTTT TRBJ1-6 many . TRBV4-1
CASLGGPDFNEQFF TGTGCTAGTTTGGGGGGCCCTGATTTCAATGAGCAGTTCTTC TRBJ2-1 . . TRBV12-5
CASSVAGRGTGELFF TGTGCCAGCAGCGTAGCCGGGAGGGGGACCGGGGAGCTGTTTTTT TRBJ2-2 . TRBD2 TRBV9
CASSEAGGWADTQYF TGTGCCAGCAGCGAAGCGGGGGGTTGGGCAGATACGCAGTATTTT TRBJ2-3 . TRBD2 TRBV11-1
CASSYSSSWAYEQYF TGTGCCAGCAGTTACTCTAGCAGTTGGGCCTACGAGCAGTACTTC TRBJ2-7 . . TRBV6-5
CASSLQGSSADTQYF TGTGCCAGCAGCCTACAGGGGAGCAGCGCAGATACGCAGTATTTT TRBJ2-3 many TRBD1 TRBV7-3